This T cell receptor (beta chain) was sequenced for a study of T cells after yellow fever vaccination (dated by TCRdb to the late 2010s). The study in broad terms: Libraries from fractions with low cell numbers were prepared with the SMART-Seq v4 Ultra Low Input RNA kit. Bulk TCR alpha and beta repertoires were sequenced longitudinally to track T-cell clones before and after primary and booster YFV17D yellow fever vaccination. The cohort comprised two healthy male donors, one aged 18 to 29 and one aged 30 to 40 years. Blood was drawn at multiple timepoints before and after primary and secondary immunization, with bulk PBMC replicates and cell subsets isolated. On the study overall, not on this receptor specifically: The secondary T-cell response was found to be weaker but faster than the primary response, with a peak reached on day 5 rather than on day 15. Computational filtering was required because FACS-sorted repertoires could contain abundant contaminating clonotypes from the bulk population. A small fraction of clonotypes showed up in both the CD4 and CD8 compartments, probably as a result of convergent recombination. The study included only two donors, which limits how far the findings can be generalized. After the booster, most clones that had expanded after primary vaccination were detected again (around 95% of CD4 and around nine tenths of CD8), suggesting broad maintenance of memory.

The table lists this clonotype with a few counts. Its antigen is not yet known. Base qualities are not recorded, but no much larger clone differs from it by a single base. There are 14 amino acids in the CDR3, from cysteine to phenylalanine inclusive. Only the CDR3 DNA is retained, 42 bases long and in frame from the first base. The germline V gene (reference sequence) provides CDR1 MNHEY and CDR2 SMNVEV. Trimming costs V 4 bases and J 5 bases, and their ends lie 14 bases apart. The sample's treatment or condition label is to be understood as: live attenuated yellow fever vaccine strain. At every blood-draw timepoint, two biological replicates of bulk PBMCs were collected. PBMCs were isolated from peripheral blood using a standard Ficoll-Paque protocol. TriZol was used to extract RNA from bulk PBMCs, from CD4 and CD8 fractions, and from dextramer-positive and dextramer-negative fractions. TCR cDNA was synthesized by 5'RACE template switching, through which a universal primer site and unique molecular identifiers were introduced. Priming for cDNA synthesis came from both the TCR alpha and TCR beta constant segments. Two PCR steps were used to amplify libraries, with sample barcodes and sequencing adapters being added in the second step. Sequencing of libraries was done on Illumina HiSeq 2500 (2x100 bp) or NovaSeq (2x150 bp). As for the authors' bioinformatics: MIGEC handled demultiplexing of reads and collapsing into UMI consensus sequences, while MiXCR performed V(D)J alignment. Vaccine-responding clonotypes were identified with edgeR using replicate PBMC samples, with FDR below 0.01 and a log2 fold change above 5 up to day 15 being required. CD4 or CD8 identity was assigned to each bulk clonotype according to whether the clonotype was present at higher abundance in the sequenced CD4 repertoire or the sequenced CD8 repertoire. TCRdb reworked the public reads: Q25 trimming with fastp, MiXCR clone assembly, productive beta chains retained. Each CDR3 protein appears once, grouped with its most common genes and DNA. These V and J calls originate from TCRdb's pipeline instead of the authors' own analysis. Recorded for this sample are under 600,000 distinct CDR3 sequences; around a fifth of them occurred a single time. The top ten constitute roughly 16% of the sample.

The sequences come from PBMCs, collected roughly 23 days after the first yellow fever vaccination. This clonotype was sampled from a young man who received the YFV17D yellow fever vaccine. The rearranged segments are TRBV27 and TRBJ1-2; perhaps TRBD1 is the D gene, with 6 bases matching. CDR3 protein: CASSSWGRGYGYTF. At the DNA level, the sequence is TGTGCCAGCAGTTCCTGGGGCAGGGGTTATGGCTACACCTTC.